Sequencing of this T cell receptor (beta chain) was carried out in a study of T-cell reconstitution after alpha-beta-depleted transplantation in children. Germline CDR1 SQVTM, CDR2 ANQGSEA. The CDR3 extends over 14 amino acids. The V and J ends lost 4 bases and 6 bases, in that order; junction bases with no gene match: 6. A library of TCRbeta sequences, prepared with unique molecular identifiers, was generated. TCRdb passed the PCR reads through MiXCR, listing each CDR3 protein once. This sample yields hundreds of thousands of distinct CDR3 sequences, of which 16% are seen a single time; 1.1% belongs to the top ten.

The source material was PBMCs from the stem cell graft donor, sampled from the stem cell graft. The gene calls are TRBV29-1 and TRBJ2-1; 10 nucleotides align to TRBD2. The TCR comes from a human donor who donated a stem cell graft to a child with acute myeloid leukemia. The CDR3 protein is CSVALAGDLNEQFF. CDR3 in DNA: TGCAGCGTTGCTCTAGCGGGGGACCTCAATGAGCAGTTCTTC.